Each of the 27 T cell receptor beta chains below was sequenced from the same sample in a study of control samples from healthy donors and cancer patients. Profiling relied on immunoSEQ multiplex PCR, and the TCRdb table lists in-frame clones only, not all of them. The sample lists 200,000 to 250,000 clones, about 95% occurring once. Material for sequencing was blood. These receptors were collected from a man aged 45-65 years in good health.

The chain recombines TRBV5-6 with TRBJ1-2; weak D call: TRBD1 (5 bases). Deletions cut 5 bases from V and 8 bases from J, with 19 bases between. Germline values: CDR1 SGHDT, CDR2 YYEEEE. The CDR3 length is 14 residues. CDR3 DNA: TGTGCCAGCAGGCTGGGGGGGACGACGGAGGGCTACACCTTC. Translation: CASRLGGTTEGYTF.

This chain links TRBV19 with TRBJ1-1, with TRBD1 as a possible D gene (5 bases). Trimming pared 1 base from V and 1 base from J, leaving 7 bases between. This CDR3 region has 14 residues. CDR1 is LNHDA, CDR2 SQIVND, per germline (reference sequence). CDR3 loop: CASSIGQTNTEAFF. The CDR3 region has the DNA TGTGCCAGTAGTATAGGACAGACGAACACTGAAGCTTTCTTT. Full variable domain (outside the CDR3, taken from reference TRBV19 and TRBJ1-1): DGGITQSPKYLFRKEGQNVTLSCEQNLNHDAMYWYRQDPGQGLRLIYYSQIVNDFQKGDIAEGYSVSREKKESFPLTVTSAQKNPTAFYLCASSIGQTNTEAFFGQGTRLTVV.

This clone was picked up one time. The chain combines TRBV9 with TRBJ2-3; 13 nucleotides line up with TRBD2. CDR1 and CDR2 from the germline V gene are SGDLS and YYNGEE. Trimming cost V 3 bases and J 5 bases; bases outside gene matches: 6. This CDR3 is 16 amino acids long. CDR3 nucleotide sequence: TGTGCCAGCAGCGGCACTAGCGGGGGGGCGGGAGATACGCAGTATTTT. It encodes CASSGTSGGAGDTQYF.

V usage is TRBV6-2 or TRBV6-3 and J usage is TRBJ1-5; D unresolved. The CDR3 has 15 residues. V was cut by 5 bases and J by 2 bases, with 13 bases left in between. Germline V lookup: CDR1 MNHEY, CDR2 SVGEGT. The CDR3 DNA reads TGTGCCAGCAGTCCAGAAGCGCGCGGCAATCAGCCCCAGCATTTT. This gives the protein CASSPEARGNQPQHF.

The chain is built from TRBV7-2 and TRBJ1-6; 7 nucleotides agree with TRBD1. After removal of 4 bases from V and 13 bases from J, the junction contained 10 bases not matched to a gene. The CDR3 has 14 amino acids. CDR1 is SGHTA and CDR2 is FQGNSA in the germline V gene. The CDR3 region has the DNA TGTGCCAGCAGCTCCCGGACAGGCCAAGTTCCCCTCCACTTT. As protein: CASSSRTGQVPLHF.

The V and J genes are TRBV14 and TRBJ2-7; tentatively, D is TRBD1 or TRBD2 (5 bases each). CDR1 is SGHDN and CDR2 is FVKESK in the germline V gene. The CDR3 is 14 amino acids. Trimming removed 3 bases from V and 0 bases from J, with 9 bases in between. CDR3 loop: CASSQGRASYEQYF. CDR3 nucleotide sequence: TGTGCCAGCAGCCAGGGGCGGGCCTCCTACGAGCAGTACTTC.

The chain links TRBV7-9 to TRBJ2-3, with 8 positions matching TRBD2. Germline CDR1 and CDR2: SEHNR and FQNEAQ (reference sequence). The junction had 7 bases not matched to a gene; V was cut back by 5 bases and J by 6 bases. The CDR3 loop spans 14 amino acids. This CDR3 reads CASSPGLASDTQYF. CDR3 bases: TGTGCCAGCAGCCCTGGACTAGCCTCGGATACGCAGTATTTT. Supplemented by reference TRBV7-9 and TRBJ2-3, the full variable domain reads DTGVSQNPRHKITKRGQNVTFRCDPISEHNRLYWYRQTLGQGPEFLTYFQNEAQLEKSRLLSDRFSAERPKGSFSTLEIQRTEQGDSAMYLCASSPGLASDTQYFGPGTRLTVL.

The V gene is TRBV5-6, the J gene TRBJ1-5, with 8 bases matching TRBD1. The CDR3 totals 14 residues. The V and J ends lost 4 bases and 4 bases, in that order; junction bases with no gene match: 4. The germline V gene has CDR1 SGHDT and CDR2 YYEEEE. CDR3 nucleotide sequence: TGTGCCAGCAGCCACAGGGGGATAAATCAGCCCCAGCATTTT. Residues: CASSHRGINQPQHF.

The CDR3 spells CASSPARPGELFF. CDR3 DNA sequence: TGTGCCAGCAGCCCCGCGCGGCCCGGGGAGCTGTTTTTT. The chain uses TRBV12-3 or TRBV12-4 and TRBJ2-2; D is ambiguous. This CDR3 is built from 13 residues. V shed 6 bases and J shed 6 bases, with 11 bases lying between them.

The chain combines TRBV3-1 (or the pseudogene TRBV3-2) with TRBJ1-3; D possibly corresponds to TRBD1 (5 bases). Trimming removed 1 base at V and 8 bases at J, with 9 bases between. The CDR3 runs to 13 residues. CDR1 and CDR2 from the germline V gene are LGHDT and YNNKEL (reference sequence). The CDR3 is CASSQGTRDTIYF. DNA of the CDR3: TGTGCCAGCAGCCAAGGGACCAGGGACACCATATATTTT.

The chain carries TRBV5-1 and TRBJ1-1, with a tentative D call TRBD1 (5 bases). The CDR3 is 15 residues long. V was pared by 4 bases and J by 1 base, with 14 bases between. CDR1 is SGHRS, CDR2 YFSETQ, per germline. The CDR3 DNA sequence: TGCGCCAGCAGCCCCGGGACCCACAAGAACACTGAAGCTTTCTTT. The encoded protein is CASSPGTHKNTEAFF.

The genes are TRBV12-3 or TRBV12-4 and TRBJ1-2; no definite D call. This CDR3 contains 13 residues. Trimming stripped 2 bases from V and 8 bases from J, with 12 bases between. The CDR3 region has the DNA TGTGCCAGCAGTTTATATGTTGAAGGCGGCTACACCTTC. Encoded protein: CASSLYVEGGYTF.

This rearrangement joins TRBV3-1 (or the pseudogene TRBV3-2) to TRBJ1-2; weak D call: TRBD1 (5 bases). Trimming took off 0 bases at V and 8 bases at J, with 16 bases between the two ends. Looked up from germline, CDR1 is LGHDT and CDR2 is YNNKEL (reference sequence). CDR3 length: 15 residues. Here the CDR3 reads CASSQEWQGTRGYTF. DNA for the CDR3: TGTGCCAGCAGCCAAGAATGGCAGGGAACCAGGGGCTACACCTTC.

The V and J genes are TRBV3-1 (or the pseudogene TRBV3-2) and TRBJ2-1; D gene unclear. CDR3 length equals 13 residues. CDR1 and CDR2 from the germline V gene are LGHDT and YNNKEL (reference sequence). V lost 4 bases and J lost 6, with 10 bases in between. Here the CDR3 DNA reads TGTGCCAGCAGCCCTGATAAAACCAATGAGCAGTTCTTC. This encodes CASSPDKTNEQFF.

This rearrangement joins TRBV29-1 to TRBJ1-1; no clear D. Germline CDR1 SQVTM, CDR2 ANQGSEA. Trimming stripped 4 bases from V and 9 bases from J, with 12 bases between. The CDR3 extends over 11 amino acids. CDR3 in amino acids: CSVGVEFQAFF. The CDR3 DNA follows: TGCAGCGTTGGGGTTGAGTTTCAAGCTTTCTTT.

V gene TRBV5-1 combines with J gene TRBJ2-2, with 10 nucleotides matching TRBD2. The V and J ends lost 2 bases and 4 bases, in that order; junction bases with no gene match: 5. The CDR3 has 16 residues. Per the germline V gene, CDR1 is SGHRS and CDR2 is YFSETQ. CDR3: CASSLLTSGVTGELFF. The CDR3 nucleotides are TGCGCCAGCAGCTTACTAACTAGCGGGGTCACCGGGGAGCTGTTTTTT.

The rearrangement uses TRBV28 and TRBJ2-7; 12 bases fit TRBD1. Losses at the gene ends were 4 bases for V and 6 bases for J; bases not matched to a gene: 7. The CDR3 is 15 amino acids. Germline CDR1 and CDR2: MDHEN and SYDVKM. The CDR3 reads CASSSGQGAVSEQYF. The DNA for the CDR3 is TGTGCCAGCAGTTCGGGACAGGGGGCGGTATCCGAGCAGTACTTC. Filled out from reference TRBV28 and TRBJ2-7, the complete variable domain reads DVKVTQSSRYLVKRTGEKVFLECVQDMDHENMFWYRQDPGLGLRLIYFSYDVKMKEKGDIPEGYSVSREKKERFSLILESASTNQTSMYLCASSSGQGAVSEQYFGPGTRLTVT.

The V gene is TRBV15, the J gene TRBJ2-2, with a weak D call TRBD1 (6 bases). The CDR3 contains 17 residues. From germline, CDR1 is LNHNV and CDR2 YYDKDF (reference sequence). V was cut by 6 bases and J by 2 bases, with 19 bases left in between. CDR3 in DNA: TGTGCCACCAGGAGCGCCTGGACAGCCATTAACACCGGGGAGCTGTTTTTT. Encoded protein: CATRSAWTAINTGELFF.

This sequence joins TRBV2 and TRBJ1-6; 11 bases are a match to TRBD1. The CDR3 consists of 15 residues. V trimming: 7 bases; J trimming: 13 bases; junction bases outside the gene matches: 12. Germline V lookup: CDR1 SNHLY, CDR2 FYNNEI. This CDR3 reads CASIERGTGGSPLHF. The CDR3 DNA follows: TGTGCCAGCATCGAAAGGGGGACAGGGGGATCCCCCCTCCACTTT. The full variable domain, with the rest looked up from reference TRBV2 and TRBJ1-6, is EPEVTQTPSHQVTQMGQEVILRCVPISNHLYFYWYRQILGQKVEFLVSFYNNEISEKSEIFDDQFSVERPDGSNFTLKIRSTKLEDSAMYFCASIERGTGGSPLHFGNGTRLTVT.

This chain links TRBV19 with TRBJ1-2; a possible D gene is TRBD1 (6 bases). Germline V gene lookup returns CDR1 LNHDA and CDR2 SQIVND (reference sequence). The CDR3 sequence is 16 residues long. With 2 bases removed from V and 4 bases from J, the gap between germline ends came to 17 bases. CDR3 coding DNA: TGTGCCAGTAGTATAAGCGGGGGCGGCGGTAGCTATGGCTACACCTTC. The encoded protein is CASSISGGGGSYGYTF.

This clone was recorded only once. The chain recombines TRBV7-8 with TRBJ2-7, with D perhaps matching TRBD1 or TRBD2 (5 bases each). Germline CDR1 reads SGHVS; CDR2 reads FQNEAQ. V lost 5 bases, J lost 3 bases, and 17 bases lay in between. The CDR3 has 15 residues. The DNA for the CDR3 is TGTGCCAGCAGCCCTCCCGGGACCCGGGACTACGAGCAGTACTTC. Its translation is CASSPPGTRDYEQYF.

DNA for the CDR3: TGTGCCAGCAGTTTACCCCAACGTACCCAGTACTTC. It is translated as CASSLPQRTQYF. The chain couples TRBV28 to TRBJ2-5, with D unresolved. Germline V lookup: CDR1 MDHEN, CDR2 SYDVKM. V dropped 2 bases and J dropped 8 bases, with 9 bases sitting between them. CDR3 size: 12 residues.

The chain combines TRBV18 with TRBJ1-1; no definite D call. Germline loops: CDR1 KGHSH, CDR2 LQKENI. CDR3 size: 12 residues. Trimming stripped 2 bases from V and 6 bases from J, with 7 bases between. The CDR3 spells CASSPSRAEAFF. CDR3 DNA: TGTGCCAGCTCACCATCCCGGGCTGAAGCTTTCTTT.

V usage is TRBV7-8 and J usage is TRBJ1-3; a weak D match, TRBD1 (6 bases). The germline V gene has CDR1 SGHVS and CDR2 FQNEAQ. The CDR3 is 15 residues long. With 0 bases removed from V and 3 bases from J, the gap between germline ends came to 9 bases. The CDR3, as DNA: TGTGCCAGCAGCTTAGCCGTCAGGGGTGGAAACACCATATATTTT. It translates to CASSLAVRGGNTIYF.

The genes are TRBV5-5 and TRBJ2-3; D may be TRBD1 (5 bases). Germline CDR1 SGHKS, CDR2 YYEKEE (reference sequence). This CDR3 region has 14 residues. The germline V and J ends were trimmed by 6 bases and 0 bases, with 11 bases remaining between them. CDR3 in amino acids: CASTPGPSTDTQYF. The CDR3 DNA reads TGTGCCAGCACCCCAGGGCCTAGCACAGATACGCAGTATTTT.

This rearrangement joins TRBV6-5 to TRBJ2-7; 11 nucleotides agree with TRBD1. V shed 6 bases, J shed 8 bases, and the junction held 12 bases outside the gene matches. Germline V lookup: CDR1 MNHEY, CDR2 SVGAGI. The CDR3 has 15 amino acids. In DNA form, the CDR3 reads TGTGCCAGCAGGCCGCCGGGACAGGGGGTTTATAAGCAGTACTTC. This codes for CASRPPGQGVYKQYF.

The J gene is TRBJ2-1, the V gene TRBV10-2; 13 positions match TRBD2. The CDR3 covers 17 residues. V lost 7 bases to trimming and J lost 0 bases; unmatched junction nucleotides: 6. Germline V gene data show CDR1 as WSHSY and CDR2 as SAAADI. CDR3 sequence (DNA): TGCGCCAGCAAGGGACTAGCGGGGCAGAGCTCCTACAATGAGCAGTTCTTC. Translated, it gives CASKGLAGQSSYNEQFF.